The present TCR beta chain was sequenced within a study of blood T cell repertoires in COVID-19. Study context: T cells, B-cell-depleted T cells, or PBMCs supplied cDNA or gDNA.

Germline loops: CDR1 SGHRS, CDR2 YFSETQ. This CDR3 has 18 residues. V gave up 3 bases and J gave up 0 bases; unmatched junction bases: 6. Participant age was about 18 to 89 years, and participants resided in fewer than 25 US areas. Cohort allocation depended upon clinical history that participants reported. Source study methods: Amplifying reference gene primers gave estimates of nucleated cell counts. The assay was immunoSEQ multiplex PCR, and TCRdb's table has in-frame clones only and misses some. The V and J calls and clone size come from that table; D and trimming were worked out from the DNA. The sample has 150,000 to 200,000 clones, 89% seen once.

The chain has TRBV5-1 and TRBJ2-1; the match to TRBD2 covers 13 bases. The sequencing input was PBMCs or T cells enriched from blood (not recorded which). This TCR was recovered from a woman aged 40 to 50 with acute COVID-19. CDR3 loop: CASSSFTSGGASYNEQFF. The CDR3 nucleotides read TGCGCCAGCAGCTCGTTCACTAGCGGGGGGGCCTCCTACAATGAGCAGTTCTTC. Variable domain in full (rest from reference TRBV5-1 and TRBJ2-1): KAGVTQTPRYLIKTRGQQVTLSCSPISGHRSVSWYQQTPGQGLQFLFEYFSETQRNKGNFPGRFSGRQFSNSRSEMNVSTLELGDSALYLCASSSFTSGGASYNEQFFGPGTRLTVL.